One TCR beta chain is described in this entry. Its antigen is unknown. A multiplex PCR was run with 60 Vbeta primers and 13 Jbeta primers. Here immunoSEQ multiplex PCR was the method, and the copy in TCRdb shows in-frame clones only, minus some. The data contain 120,000 or so clones, roughly three fifths of them seen just once; the ten biggest clones take up less than 9%. The data derive from a study of cytomegalovirus exposure and HLA in healthy donors. Findings of the study overall: Most of the TCR beta V segments (in an earlier analysis) were productive either about 87% or about 30% of the time. Later analysis showed most CMV-associated TCR beta chains appearing HLA-restricted.

V was shortened by 3 bases and J by 3 bases, with 8 bases between the two germline ends. CDR1 MGHDK and CDR2 SYGVNS come from the germline V gene. There are 13 residues in the CDR3. Source material: PBMCs. This TCR was sampled from a woman aged 40-49 years in good health and CMV-seropositive. The chain combines TRBV25-1 with TRBJ1-1; unclear D gene. The CDR3 region is CASSDTGDTEAFF. As DNA, the CDR3 is TGTGCCAGCAGTGATACGGGAGACACTGAAGCTTTCTTT.